The entry that follows covers one TCR beta chain sequence. The data derive from a study of OX40 agonist ivuxolimab in advanced cancers. For the study at large: Patients achieving partial responses numbered three: one hepatocellular carcinoma case and two cutaneous melanoma cases.

V lost 7 bases and J lost 7; bases outside the gene matches: 14. In germline, CDR1 is SGHRS, CDR2 YFSETQ. There are 15 residues in the CDR3. Assay: immunoSEQ multiplex PCR; the TCRdb copy retains only in-frame clones and omits some. The sample holds 130,000 or so clones, 90% to 95% seen once. The material was CD4+ or CD8+ T cells sorted from blood, obtained in a trial of the OX40 agonist ivuxolimab. This chain uses TRBV5-1 with TRBJ2-1; 7 positions match TRBD2. The receptor's source is an adult with an advanced solid tumor such as melanoma, head and neck, liver or kidney cancer. DNA of the CDR3: TGCGCCAGCGCTCCTTGGGAGGGGCGGCTGAATGAGCAGTTCTTC. Encoded protein: CASAPWEGRLNEQFF.